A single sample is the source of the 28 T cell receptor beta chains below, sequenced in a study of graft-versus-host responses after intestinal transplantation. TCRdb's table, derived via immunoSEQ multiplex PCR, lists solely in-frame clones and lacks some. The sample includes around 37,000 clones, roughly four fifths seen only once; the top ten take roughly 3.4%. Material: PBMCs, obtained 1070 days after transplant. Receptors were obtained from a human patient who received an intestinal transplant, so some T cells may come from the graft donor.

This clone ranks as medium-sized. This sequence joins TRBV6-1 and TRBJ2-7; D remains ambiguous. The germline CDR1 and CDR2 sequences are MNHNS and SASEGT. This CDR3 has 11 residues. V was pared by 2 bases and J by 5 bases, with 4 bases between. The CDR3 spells CASSERDEQYF. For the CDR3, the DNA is TGTGCCAGCAGTGAACGGGACGAGCAGTACTTC.

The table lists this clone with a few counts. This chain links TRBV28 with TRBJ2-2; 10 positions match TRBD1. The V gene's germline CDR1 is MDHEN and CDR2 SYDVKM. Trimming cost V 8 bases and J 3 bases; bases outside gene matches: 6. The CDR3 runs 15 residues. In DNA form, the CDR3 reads TGTGCCAGCTCTTCCGGGACAGGGGACACCGGGGAGCTGTTTTTT. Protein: CASSSGTGDTGELFF.

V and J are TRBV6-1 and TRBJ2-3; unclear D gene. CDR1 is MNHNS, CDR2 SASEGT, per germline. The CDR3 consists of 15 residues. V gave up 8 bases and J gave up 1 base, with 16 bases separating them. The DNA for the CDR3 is TGTGCCAGCCACCCCGTGGTTCGAGGCACAGATACGCAGTATTTT. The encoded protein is CASHPVVRGTDTQYF.

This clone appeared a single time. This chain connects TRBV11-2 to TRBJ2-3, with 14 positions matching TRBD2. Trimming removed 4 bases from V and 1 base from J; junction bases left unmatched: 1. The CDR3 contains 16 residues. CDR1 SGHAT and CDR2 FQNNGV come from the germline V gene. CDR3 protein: CASSSGLAGGTDTQYF. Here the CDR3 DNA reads TGTGCCAGCAGCTCGGGACTAGCGGGGGGCACAGATACGCAGTATTTT. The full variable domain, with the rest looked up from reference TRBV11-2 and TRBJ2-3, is EAGVAQSPRYKIIEKRQSVAFWCNPISGHATLYWYQQILGQGPKLLIQFQNNGVVDDSQLPKDRFSAERLKGVDSTLKIQPAKLEDSAVYLCASSSGLAGGTDTQYFGPGTRLTVL.

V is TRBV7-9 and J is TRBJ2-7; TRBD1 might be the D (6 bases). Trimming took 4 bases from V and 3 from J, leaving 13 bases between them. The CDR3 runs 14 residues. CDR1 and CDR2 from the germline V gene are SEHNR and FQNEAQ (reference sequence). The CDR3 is CASSSRTVGYEQYF. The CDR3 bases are TGTGCCAGCAGCTCCCGGACAGTTGGCTACGAGCAGTACTTC.

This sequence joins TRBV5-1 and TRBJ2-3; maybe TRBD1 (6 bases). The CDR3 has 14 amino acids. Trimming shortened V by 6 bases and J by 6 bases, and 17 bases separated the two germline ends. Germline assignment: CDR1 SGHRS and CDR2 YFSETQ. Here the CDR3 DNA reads TGCGCCAGCACCCCCGGACAGATTGCCGATACGCAGTATTTT. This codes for CASTPGQIADTQYF. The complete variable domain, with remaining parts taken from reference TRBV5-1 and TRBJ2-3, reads KAGVTQTPRYLIKTRGQQVTLSCSPISGHRSVSWYQQTPGQGLQFLFEYFSETQRNKGNFPGRFSGRQFSNSRSEMNVSTLELGDSALYLCASTPGQIADTQYFGPGTRLTVL.

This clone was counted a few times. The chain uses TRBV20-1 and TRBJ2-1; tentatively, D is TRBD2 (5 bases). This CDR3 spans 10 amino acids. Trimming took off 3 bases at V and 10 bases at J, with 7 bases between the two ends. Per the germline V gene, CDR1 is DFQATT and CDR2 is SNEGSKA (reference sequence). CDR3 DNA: TGCAGTGCTAGGGACTTAGAGCAGTTCTTC. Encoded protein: CSARDLEQFF.

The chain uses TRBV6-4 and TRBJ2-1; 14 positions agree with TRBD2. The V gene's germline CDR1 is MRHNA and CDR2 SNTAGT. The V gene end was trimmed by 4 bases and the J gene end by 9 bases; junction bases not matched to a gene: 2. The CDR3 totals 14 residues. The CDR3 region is CASSAGTSGSEQFF. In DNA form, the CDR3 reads TGTGCCAGCAGTGCCGGGACTAGCGGGAGTGAGCAGTTCTTC.

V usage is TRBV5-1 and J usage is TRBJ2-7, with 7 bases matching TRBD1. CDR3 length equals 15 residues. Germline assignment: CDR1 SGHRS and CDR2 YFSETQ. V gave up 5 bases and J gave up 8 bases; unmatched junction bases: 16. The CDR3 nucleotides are TGCGCCAGCAGTTTTGGGGGACAGTCGGCATCTCAGCAGTACTTC. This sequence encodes CASSFGGQSASQQYF. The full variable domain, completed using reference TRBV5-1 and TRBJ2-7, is KAGVTQTPRYLIKTRGQQVTLSCSPISGHRSVSWYQQTPGQGLQFLFEYFSETQRNKGNFPGRFSGRQFSNSRSEMNVSTLELGDSALYLCASSFGGQSASQQYFGPGTRLTVT.

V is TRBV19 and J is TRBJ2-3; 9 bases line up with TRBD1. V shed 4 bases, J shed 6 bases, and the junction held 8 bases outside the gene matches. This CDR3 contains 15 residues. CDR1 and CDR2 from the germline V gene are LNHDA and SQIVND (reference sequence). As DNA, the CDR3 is TGTGCCAGTAGTAAAAAAACCGGGACAGGGGATACGCAGTATTTT. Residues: CASSKKTGTGDTQYF.

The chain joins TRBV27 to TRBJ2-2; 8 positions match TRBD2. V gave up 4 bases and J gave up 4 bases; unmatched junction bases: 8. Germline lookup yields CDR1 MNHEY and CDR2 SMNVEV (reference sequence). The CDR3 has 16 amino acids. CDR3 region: CASSSSGGLSTGELFF. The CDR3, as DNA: TGTGCCAGCAGTTCGTCGGGGGGGCTGAGCACCGGGGAGCTGTTTTTT.

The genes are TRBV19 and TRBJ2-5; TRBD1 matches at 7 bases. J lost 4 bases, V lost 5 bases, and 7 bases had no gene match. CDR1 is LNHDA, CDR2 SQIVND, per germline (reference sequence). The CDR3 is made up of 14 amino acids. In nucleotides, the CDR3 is TGTGCCAGTAGTCTTCAGGGGGATGGAGAGACCCAGTACTTC. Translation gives CASSLQGDGETQYF.

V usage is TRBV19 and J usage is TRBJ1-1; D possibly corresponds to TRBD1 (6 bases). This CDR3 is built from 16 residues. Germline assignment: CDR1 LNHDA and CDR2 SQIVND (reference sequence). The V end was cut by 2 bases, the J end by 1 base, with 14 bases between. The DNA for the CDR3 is TGTGCCAGTAGTATAAGGGGGGCGATTGGGAACACTGAAGCTTTCTTT. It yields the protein CASSIRGAIGNTEAFF. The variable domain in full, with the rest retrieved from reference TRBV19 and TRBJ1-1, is DGGITQSPKYLFRKEGQNVTLSCEQNLNHDAMYWYRQDPGQGLRLIYYSQIVNDFQKGDIAEGYSVSREKKESFPLTVTSAQKNPTAFYLCASSIRGAIGNTEAFFGQGTRLTVV.

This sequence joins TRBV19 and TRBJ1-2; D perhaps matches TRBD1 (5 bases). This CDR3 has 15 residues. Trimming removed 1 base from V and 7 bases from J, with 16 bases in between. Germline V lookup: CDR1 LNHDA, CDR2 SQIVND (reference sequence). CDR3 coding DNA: TGTGCCAGTAGTATAGCCGGGGGTAGGGGCTCTGGCTACACCTTC. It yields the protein CASSIAGGRGSGYTF.

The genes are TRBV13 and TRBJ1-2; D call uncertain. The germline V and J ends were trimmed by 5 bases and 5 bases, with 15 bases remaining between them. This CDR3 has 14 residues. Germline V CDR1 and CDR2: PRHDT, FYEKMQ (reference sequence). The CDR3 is CASSPPGDRYGYTF. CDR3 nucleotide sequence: TGTGCCAGCAGCCCTCCAGGTGATCGGTATGGCTACACCTTC.

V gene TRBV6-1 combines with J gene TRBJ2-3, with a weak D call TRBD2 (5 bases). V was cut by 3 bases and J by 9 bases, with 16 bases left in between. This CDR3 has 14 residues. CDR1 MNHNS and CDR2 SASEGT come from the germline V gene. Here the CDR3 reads CASSEALVRGTQYF. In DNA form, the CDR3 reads TGTGCCAGCAGTGAGGCGTTGGTGAGAGGGACGCAGTATTTT.

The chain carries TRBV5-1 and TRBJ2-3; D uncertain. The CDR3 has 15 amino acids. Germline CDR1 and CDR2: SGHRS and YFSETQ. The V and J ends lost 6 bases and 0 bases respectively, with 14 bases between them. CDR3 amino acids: CASIRSGLSTDTQYF. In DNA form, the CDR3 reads TGCGCCAGCATCCGGTCGGGTCTAAGCACAGATACGCAGTATTTT.

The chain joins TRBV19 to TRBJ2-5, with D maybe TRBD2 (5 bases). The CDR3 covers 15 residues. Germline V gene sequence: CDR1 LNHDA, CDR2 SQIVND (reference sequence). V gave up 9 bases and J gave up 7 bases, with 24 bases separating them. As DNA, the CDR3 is TGTGCCAGCCGAGAGGGAGAGTGGGAGCCGGGGACCCAGTACTTC. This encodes CASREGEWEPGTQYF.

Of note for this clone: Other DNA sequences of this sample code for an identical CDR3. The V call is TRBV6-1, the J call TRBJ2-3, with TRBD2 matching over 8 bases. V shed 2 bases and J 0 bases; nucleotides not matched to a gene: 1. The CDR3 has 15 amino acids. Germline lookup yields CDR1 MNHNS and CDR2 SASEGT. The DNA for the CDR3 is TGTGCCAGCAGTGAACTAGCGGGTAGCACAGATACGCAGTATTTT. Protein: CASSELAGSTDTQYF.

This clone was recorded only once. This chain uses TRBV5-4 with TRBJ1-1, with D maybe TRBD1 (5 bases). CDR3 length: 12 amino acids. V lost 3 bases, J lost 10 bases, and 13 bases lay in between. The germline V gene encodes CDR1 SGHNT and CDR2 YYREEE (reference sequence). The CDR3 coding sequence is TGTGCCAGCAGCTACCAGGGTTCTGCAGCTTTCTTT. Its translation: CASSYQGSAAFF.

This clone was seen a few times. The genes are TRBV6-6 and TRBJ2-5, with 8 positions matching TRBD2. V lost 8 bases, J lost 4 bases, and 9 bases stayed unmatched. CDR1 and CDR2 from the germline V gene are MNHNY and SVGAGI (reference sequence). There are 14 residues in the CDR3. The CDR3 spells CASGSGGGAETQYF. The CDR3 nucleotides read TGTGCCAGCGGGAGCGGGGGTGGGGCAGAGACCCAGTACTTC.

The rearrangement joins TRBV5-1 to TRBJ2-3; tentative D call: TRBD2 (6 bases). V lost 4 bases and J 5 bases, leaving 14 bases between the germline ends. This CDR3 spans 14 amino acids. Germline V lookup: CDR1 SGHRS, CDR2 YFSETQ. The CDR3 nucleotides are TGCGCCAGCAGCGCCGGGACTGCAGGAGATACGCAGTATTTT. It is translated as CASSAGTAGDTQYF.

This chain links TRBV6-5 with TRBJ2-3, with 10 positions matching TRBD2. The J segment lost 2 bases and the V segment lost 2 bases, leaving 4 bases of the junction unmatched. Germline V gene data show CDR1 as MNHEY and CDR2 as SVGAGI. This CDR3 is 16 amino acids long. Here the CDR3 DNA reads TGTGCCAGCAGTTACGGTACTAGCGGGGCCACAGATACGCAGTATTTT. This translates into CASSYGTSGATDTQYF.

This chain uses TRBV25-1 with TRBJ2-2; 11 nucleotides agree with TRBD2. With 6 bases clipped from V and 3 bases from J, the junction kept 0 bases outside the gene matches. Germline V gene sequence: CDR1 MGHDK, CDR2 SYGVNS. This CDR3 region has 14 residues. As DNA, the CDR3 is TGTGCCAGCAGACTAGCGGGAGACACCGGGGAGCTGTTTTTT. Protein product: CASRLAGDTGELFF. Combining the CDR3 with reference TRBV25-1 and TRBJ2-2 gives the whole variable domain EADIYQTPRYLVIGTGKKITLECSQTMGHDKMYWYQQDPGMELHLIHYSYGVNSTEKGDLSSESTVSRIRTEHFPLTLESARPSHTSQYLCASRLAGDTGELFFGEGSRLTVL.

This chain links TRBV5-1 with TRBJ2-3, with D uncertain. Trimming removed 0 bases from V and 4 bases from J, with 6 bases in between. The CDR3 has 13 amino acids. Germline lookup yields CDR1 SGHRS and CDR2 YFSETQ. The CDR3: CASSLGVSDTQYF. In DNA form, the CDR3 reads TGCGCCAGCAGCTTGGGCGTCTCAGATACGCAGTATTTT. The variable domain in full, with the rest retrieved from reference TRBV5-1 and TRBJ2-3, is KAGVTQTPRYLIKTRGQQVTLSCSPISGHRSVSWYQQTPGQGLQFLFEYFSETQRNKGNFPGRFSGRQFSNSRSEMNVSTLELGDSALYLCASSLGVSDTQYFGPGTRLTVL.

CDR3 DNA sequence: TGTGCTTGTTACGAGCAGTACTTC. Amino acid sequence: CACYEQYF. The chain has TRBV12-5 and TRBJ2-7, with D hard to call. Between the trimmed V and J ends, which lost 11 bases and 4 bases, there was a span of 3 bases. In germline, CDR1 is LGHNT, CDR2 FRNRAP. CDR3 length: 8 amino acids.

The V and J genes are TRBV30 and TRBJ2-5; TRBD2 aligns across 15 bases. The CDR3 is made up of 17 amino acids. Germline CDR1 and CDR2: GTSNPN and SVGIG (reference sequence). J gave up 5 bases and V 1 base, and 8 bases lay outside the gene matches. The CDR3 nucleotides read TGTGCCTGGAGTGCCGGACTAGCGGGGGGGGAGTGGGAGACCCAGTACTTC. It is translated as CAWSAGLAGGEWETQYF.

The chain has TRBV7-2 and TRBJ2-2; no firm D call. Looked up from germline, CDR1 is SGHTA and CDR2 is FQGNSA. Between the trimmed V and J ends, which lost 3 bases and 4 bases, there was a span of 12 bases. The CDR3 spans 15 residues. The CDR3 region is CASSLRPPGTGELFF. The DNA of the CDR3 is TGTGCCAGCAGCTTGAGACCCCCTGGCACCGGGGAGCTGTTTTTT.